This section outlines one T cell receptor beta chain sequence together with its context. CDR1 is SQVTM and CDR2 is ANQGSEA in the germline V gene. This CDR3 contains 14 residues. Germline trimming cut 3 bases from V and 5 bases from J; bases unmatched to any gene: 8. The data originate from a study of blood T cell repertoires in COVID-19. Study summary: There were acute and convalescent COVID-19 samples, and they came from the United States, Italy and Spain.

Sequenced by immunoSEQ multiplex PCR; TCRdb stores in-frame clones only, minus some. Of 300,000 or so clones in the sample, approximately 91% were seen once. The receptor was derived from a woman in her 30s with COVID-19, enrolled during active disease. V and J are TRBV29-1 and TRBJ2-3, with 7 bases matching TRBD2. Sequenced material: peripheral blood. The CDR3 DNA reads TGCAGCGTTGAGGGCAGCGGGGAAATAGATACGCAGTATTTT. Protein product: CSVEGSGEIDTQYF.